This passage covers 16 T cell receptor beta chains from one sample sequenced in a study of CD8 T cells in Susac syndrome (dated by TCRdb to the late 2010s). The library was made by the immunoSEQ multiplex PCR assay. RNA was extracted using the RNeasy kit, and roughly 0.5 to 1 microgram was reverse transcribed with random hexamers. TCRdb handled the public reads itself, with Q25 trimming in fastp and clone calling in MiXCR, and kept productive beta chains. Duplicate CDR3 protein sequences are folded into a single record with the most common DNA and genes. The table for this sample lists about 300,000 distinct CDR3 sequences; 75% to 85% of them were counted only once. 0.21% of the sample lies in the top ten. The specimen sequenced was CD8+ T cells from PBMCs. All receptors derive from a human donor with multiple sclerosis.

This clonotype occurred once. The chain recombines TRBV9 with TRBJ2-1, with 7 bases matching TRBD1. Germline CDR1 SGDLS, CDR2 YYNGEE. Germline trimming cut 4 bases from V and 10 bases from J; bases unmatched to any gene: 11. The CDR3 consists of 14 residues. Written as DNA, the CDR3 is TGTGCCAGCAGCTCACGGACAGGCTTCAGGGAGCAGTTCTTC. It codes for CASSSRTGFREQFF. The full variable domain, rest sourced from reference TRBV9 and TRBJ2-1, is DSGVTQTPKHLITATGQRVTLRCSPRSGDLSVYWYQQSLDQGLQFLIQYYNGEERAKGNILERFSAQQFPDLHSELNLSSLELGDSALYFCASSSRTGFREQFFGPGTRLTVL.

The genes are TRBV5-6 and TRBJ1-2; TRBD1 might be the D (6 bases). CDR3 length: 15 residues. Germline V gene sequence: CDR1 SGHDT, CDR2 YYEEEE. Trimming stripped 2 bases from V and 1 base from J, with 12 bases between. The CDR3 nucleotides read TGTGCCAGCAGCTTCGAGACAGGCTTTAACTATGGCTACACCTTC. Translation: CASSFETGFNYGYTF.

This clonotype was detected only a few times. The chain joins TRBV5-5 to TRBJ2-7, with D tentatively TRBD1 (6 bases). V gave up 2 bases and J gave up 6 bases, with 9 bases separating them. CDR3 length: 12 residues. The germline gives CDR1 SGHKS, CDR2 YYEKEE (reference sequence). The CDR3 DNA reads as TGTGCCAGCAGCTTTACAGGGTCCGAGCAGTACTTC. Residues: CASSFTGSEQYF.

The CDR3 coding sequence is TGTGCCAGCAGTCGGACAGGGCCAGATACGCAGTATTTT. It encodes CASSRTGPDTQYF. The rearrangement uses TRBV28 and TRBJ2-3; 8 nucleotides align to TRBD1. The CDR3 loop spans 13 amino acids. J lost 4 bases, V lost 5 bases, and 2 bases had no gene match. Germline V gives CDR1 MDHEN, CDR2 SYDVKM.

The gene calls are TRBV12-3 or TRBV12-4 and TRBJ2-1; possible D gene TRBD1, 5 bases. This CDR3 region has 13 residues. The V end lost 2 bases, the J end lost 7 bases, and 9 bases lay between the germline ends. The CDR3 bases are TGTGCCAGCAGTTTAACAACAGGTAATGAGCAGTTCTTC. Translating gives CASSLTTGNEQFF.

The genes are TRBV12-3 or TRBV12-4 and TRBJ2-1; 16 bases are a match to TRBD2. V was pared by 6 bases and J by 4 bases, with 9 bases of the junction left unmatched. There are 18 residues in the CDR3. CDR3 DNA: TGTGCCAGCAGCTCGGGACTAGCGGGAGGGCCTTTATACAATGAGCAGTTCTTC. Residues: CASSSGLAGGPLYNEQFF.

The chain employs TRBV27 and TRBJ2-3; a possible D gene is TRBD2 (6 bases). The CDR3 covers 18 residues. Germline CDR1 is MNHEY and CDR2 is SMNVEV (reference sequence). V dropped 5 bases and J dropped 6 bases, with 27 bases sitting between them. The CDR3 DNA is TGTGCCAGCAGTGCACTCCATGGGGGGACGGGGAACGGGGATACGCAGTATTTT. It translates to CASSALHGGTGNGDTQYF.

The chain recombines TRBV27 with TRBJ1-2; D possibly corresponds to TRBD1 (6 bases). Trimming took 3 bases from V and 4 from J, leaving 18 bases between them. Germline V gene lookup returns CDR1 MNHEY and CDR2 SMNVEV (reference sequence). The CDR3 sequence is 16 residues long. In nucleotides, the CDR3 is TGTGCCAGCAGTTTTTTGGGACATGAGAAGCCCTATGGCTACACCTTC. Protein: CASSFLGHEKPYGYTF.

The CDR3 protein is CASSQHSGLNEQFF. The CDR3 DNA reads as TGCGCCAGCAGCCAACATAGCGGGCTTAATGAGCAGTTCTTC. V is TRBV4-1 and J is TRBJ2-1; 7 bases align to TRBD2. The CDR3 runs to 14 residues. Trimming cost V 2 bases and J 7 bases; bases outside gene matches: 5. Looked up from germline, CDR1 is MGHRA and CDR2 is YSYEKL.

The chain couples TRBV27 to TRBJ1-2; 8 bases align to TRBD1. CDR3 size: 12 residues. Losses at the gene ends were 8 bases for V and 9 bases for J; bases not matched to a gene: 8. The germline gives CDR1 MNHEY, CDR2 SMNVEV (reference sequence). CDR3 amino acids: CASLGQGLSYTF. The CDR3 DNA is TGTGCCAGCCTTGGACAGGGTCTAAGCTACACCTTC.

This clonotype appeared a few times. V usage is TRBV20-1 and J usage is TRBJ2-7; D is possibly TRBD2 (7 bases). Trimming cost V 5 bases and J 3 bases, with 17 bases left between them. The CDR3 totals 14 residues. Germline V CDR1 and CDR2: DFQATT, SNEGSKA (reference sequence). CDR3 protein: CSAHTGGKFYEQYF. The CDR3 region has the DNA TGCAGTGCTCACACGGGGGGCAAGTTCTACGAGCAGTACTTC.

This chain connects TRBV6-2 or TRBV6-3 to TRBJ2-1, with TRBD2 matching 7 bases. The V segment lost 4 bases and the J segment 7 bases; nucleotides outside the gene matches: 16. Germline-derived CDR1 and CDR2 are MNHEY and SVGEGT. The CDR3 covers 17 residues. The CDR3 region has the DNA TGTGCCAGCAGTTCCCTTCGTGCGGGAGCTGGGGGGAATGAGCAGTTCTTC. Translating it yields CASSSLRAGAGGNEQFF.

V and J are TRBV5-4 and TRBJ1-1; tentative D call: TRBD1 (6 bases). Trimming removed 6 bases from V and 1 base from J, with 16 bases in between. This CDR3 is 15 amino acids long. The germline V gene encodes CDR1 SGHNT and CDR2 YYREEE (reference sequence). The CDR3 protein is CASTPKDSGNTEAFF. The CDR3 bases are TGTGCCAGCACCCCAAAGGACAGCGGGAACACTGAAGCTTTCTTT.

The gene calls are TRBV27 and TRBJ2-7, with 7 bases matching TRBD1. Trimming removed 2 bases from V and 7 bases from J; junction bases left unmatched: 5. The CDR3 sequence is 13 residues long. CDR1 is MNHEY, CDR2 SMNVEV, per germline (reference sequence). The CDR3 DNA reads as TGTGCCAGCAGTTTAAGACAGGGATGGGAGCAGTACTTC. Its protein is CASSLRQGWEQYF.

This clonotype came up once. This chain uses TRBV3-1 with TRBJ1-5; 8 positions match TRBD1. After removal of 0 bases from V and 9 bases from J, the junction contained 16 bases not matched to a gene. The CDR3 contains 18 residues. Germline loops: CDR1 LGHDT, CDR2 YNNKEL (reference sequence). CDR3 residues: CASSQDPSTWTGSLPQHF. The CDR3 DNA follows: TGTGCCAGCAGCCAAGATCCTTCGACTTGGACAGGGAGTCTGCCCCAGCATTTT.

The V call is TRBV6-5, the J call TRBJ1-1, with D maybe TRBD1 (5 bases). Germline CDR1 and CDR2: MNHEY and SVGAGI. Trimming removed 6 bases at V and 2 bases at J, with 13 bases between. CDR3 size: 14 residues. Here the CDR3 DNA reads TGTGCCAGCAGACTCCGGGGGGTCAACACTGAAGCTTTCTTT. As protein: CASRLRGVNTEAFF.